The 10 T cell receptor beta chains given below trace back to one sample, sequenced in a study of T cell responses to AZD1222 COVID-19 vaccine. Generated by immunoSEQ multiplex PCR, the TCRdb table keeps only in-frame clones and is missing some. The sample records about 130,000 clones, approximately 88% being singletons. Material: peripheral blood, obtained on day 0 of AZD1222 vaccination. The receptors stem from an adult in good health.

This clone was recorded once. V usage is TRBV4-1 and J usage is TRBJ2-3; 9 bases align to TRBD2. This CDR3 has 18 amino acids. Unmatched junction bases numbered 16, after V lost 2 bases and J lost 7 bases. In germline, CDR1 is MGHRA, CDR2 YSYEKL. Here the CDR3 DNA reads TGCGCCAGCAGCCAACCCACGTCCTCGGGACTAGCAATACATACGCAGTATTTT. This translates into CASSQPTSSGLAIHTQYF.

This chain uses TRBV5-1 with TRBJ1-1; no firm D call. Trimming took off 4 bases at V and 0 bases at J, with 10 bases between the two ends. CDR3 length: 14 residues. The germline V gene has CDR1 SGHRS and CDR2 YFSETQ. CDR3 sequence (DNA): TGCGCCAGCAGCCCCCGTAGAATGAACACTGAAGCTTTCTTT. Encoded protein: CASSPRRMNTEAFF.

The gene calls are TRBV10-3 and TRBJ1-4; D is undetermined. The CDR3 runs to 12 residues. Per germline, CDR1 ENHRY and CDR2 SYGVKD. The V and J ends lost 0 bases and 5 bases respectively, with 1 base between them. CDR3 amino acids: CAISESNEKLFF. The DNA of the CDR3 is TGTGCCATCAGTGAGTCGAATGAAAAACTGTTTTTT.

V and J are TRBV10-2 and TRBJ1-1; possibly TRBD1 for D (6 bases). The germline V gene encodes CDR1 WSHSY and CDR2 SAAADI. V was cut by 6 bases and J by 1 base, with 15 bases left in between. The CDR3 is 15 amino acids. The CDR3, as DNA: TGCGCCAGCAGCCGGGACATCCAAGGGAACACTGAAGCTTTCTTT. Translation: CASSRDIQGNTEAFF.

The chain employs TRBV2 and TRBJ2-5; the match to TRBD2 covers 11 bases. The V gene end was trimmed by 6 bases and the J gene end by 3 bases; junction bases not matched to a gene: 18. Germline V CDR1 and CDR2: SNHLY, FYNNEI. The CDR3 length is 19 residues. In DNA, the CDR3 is TGTGCCAGCAGGGAAATCCCGGGACTAGCGGAATTTTTAAAAGAGACCCAGTACTTC. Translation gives CASREIPGLAEFLKETQYF.

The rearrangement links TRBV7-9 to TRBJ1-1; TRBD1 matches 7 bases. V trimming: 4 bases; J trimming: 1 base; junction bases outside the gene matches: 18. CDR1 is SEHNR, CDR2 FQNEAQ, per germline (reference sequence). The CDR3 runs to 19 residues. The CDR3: CASSSRQGMPSDRNTEAFF. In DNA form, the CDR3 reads TGTGCCAGCAGCTCCCGACAGGGAATGCCGAGTGATCGGAACACTGAAGCTTTCTTT.

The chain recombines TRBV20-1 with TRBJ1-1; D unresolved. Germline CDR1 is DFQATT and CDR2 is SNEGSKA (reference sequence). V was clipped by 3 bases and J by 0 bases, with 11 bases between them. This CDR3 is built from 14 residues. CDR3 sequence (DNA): TGCAGTGCTAGTCGTCTGGGCCTGAACACTGAAGCTTTCTTT. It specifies CSASRLGLNTEAFF.

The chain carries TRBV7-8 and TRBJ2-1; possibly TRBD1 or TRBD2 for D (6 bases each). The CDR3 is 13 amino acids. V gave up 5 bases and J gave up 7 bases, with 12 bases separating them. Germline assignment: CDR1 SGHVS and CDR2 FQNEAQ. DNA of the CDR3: TGTGCCAGCAGCCCGGGGGCGGGAAATGAGCAGTTCTTC. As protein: CASSPGAGNEQFF.

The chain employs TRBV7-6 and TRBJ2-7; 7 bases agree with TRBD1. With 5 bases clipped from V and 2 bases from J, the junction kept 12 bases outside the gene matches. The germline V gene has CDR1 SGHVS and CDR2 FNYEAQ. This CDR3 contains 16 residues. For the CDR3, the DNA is TGTGCCAGCAGCCCTAGGCCACCGGGACAGCCCTACGAGCAGTACTTC. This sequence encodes CASSPRPPGQPYEQYF.

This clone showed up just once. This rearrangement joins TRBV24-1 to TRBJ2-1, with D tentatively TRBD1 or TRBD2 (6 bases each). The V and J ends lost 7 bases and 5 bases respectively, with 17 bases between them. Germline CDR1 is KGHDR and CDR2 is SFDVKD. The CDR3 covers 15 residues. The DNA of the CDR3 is TGTGCCACCAGCTTACAGGGCACGGGGGACAATGAGCAGTTCTTC. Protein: CATSLQGTGDNEQFF.